These 22 T cell receptor beta chains originate from one sample sequenced in a study of preoperative IRX-2 immunotherapy in early breast cancer. TCRdb's copy holds only in-frame clones and misses some; the assay was immunoSEQ multiplex PCR. The table includes some 35,000 clones, approximately 80% detected once. Indicated treatment: preoperative locoregional IRX-2 cytokine immunotherapy. The sequences come from lymph node tissue, collected after IRX-2 immunotherapy. The receptors originated from a human donor with breast cancer.

The chain couples TRBV11-3 to TRBJ2-5, with a possible D match to TRBD2 (7 bases). With 6 bases removed from V and 5 bases from J, the gap between germline ends came to 22 bases. The CDR3 runs 16 residues. The germline V gene encodes CDR1 SGHNT and CDR2 YENEEA. In DNA, the CDR3 is TGTGCCAGCAGGGGCCGCGATATCGCGGGGGCGGAGACCCAGTACTTC. It is translated as CASRGRDIAGAETQYF.

This chain joins TRBV1 and TRBJ1-5. TRBV1 is described as a pseudogene. This CDR3 is built from 16 residues. The CDR3 spells CASSQEAGLSNQPQHF. In nucleotides, the CDR3 is TGCGCCAGCAGCCAAGAAGCGGGTCTTAGCAATCAGCCCCAGCATTTT.

This chain joins TRBV11-3 and TRBJ2-3; 8 nucleotides agree with TRBD1. CDR3 size: 16 residues. J lost 4 bases, V lost 5 bases, and 11 bases had no gene match. From germline, CDR1 is SGHNT and CDR2 YENEEA. CDR3 protein: CASSISGQGFPDTQYF. In DNA form, the CDR3 reads TGTGCCAGCAGCATTTCAGGACAGGGTTTCCCAGATACGCAGTATTTT.

The chain combines TRBV7-6 with TRBJ2-7; D is perhaps TRBD2 (7 bases). Between the trimmed V and J ends, which lost 5 bases and 2 bases, there was a span of 13 bases. The CDR3 has 14 residues. Germline-derived CDR1 and CDR2 are SGHVS and FNYEAQ. DNA for the CDR3: TGTGCCAGCAGCGAGATCGGGGGGCCCTACGAGCAGTACTTC. It encodes CASSEIGGPYEQYF.

The rearrangement uses TRBV19 and TRBJ2-3; the match to TRBD1 covers 8 bases. The CDR3 has 15 residues. Germline V gene lookup returns CDR1 LNHDA and CDR2 SQIVND (reference sequence). J lost 6 bases, V lost 6 bases, and 11 bases had no gene match. Here the CDR3 reads CASSPRTGFSDTQYF. The DNA of the CDR3 is TGTGCCAGTAGCCCCAGGACAGGGTTTAGTGATACGCAGTATTTT.

The chain joins TRBV11-3 to TRBJ2-3; no firm D call. From germline, CDR1 is SGHNT and CDR2 YENEEA. The CDR3 is 15 residues long. Trimming left V 2 bases short and J 0 bases short, with 9 bases between. The CDR3 is CASSLSQTSTDTQYF. Written as DNA, the CDR3 is TGTGCCAGCAGCTTATCTCAGACCAGCACAGATACGCAGTATTTT.

The chain combines TRBV5-1 with TRBJ2-7, with 8 bases fitting TRBD1. Germline lookup yields CDR1 SGHRS and CDR2 YFSETQ. This CDR3 spans 15 amino acids. V trimming: 4 bases; J trimming: 5 bases; junction bases outside the gene matches: 11. CDR3: CASSQDGQGFHEQYF. The CDR3 nucleotides are TGCGCCAGCAGCCAAGATGGACAGGGTTTCCACGAGCAGTACTTC.

The chain is built from TRBV5-1 and TRBJ1-2; 9 bases line up with TRBD1. The CDR3 totals 15 residues. Looked up from germline, CDR1 is SGHRS and CDR2 is YFSETQ. Unmatched junction bases numbered 7, after V lost 3 bases and J lost 4 bases. The CDR3 reads CASSWGTGLGYGYTF. The CDR3 DNA reads TGCGCCAGCAGCTGGGGGACAGGGCTGGGCTATGGCTACACCTTC.

The chain uses TRBV4-1 and TRBJ2-3; D unresolved. CDR3 length equals 15 residues. The germline V and J ends were trimmed by 2 bases and 2 bases, with 11 bases remaining between them. CDR1 and CDR2 (germline): MGHRA, YSYEKL. CDR3 region: CASSQLTTVTDTQYF. DNA for the CDR3: TGCGCCAGCAGCCAACTGACGACCGTCACAGATACGCAGTATTTT.

The J gene is TRBJ1-5, the V gene TRBV6-8; D gene unclear. Between the trimmed V and J ends, which lost 0 bases and 1 base, there was a span of 7 bases. There are 15 residues in the CDR3. The germline V gene has CDR1 MNHGY and CDR2 SAAAGT. The CDR3 reads CASSYSGPSNQPQHF. CDR3 coding DNA: TGTGCCAGCAGTTACTCTGGCCCAAGCAATCAGCCCCAGCATTTT.

The J gene is TRBJ2-7, the V gene TRBV19, with 10 bases fitting TRBD1. Germline V gene data show CDR1 as LNHDA and CDR2 as SQIVND (reference sequence). J was trimmed by 4 bases and V by 9 bases; bases with no gene match: 6. This CDR3 contains 13 residues. The CDR3 reads CASRRQGAYEQYF. The CDR3 DNA sequence: TGTGCCAGCCGTCGACAGGGGGCTTACGAGCAGTACTTC.

This clone appeared a few times. This CDR3 is CAWSVGLGSEQFF. DNA for the CDR3: TGTGCCTGGAGTGTGGGACTAGGGAGTGAGCAGTTCTTC. The chain combines TRBV30 with TRBJ2-1; TRBD2 matches at 8 bases. Germline V gene data show CDR1 as GTSNPN and CDR2 as SVGIG (reference sequence). V was pared by 0 bases and J by 9 bases, with 4 bases of the junction left unmatched. CDR3 size: 13 residues.

The chain has TRBV10-3 and TRBJ2-4; 8 positions match TRBD1. V was pared by 2 bases and J by 5 bases, with 5 bases of the junction left unmatched. This CDR3 region has 15 residues. From germline, CDR1 is ENHRY and CDR2 SYGVKD. CDR3 sequence reads: CAISERQGAENIQYF. The CDR3 DNA sequence: TGTGCCATCAGTGAGCGGCAGGGGGCCGAAAACATTCAGTACTTC.

The chain combines TRBV30 with TRBJ2-2, with TRBD1 as a possible D gene (6 bases). Germline-derived CDR1 and CDR2 are GTSNPN and SVGIG (reference sequence). This CDR3 contains 11 residues. V was cut by 0 bases and J by 14 bases, with 10 bases left in between. The CDR3 coding sequence is TGTGCCTGGAGTGTACTACAGGGACTGTTTTTT. This encodes CAWSVLQGLFF.

This clone showed up just a few times. J is TRBJ1-5 and V is TRBV30; D is unclear. Germline CDR1 reads GTSNPN; CDR2 reads SVGIG (reference sequence). Trimming pared 3 bases from V and 6 bases from J, leaving 15 bases between. This CDR3 has 14 amino acids. CDR3 sequence (DNA): TGTGCCTGGAGGGTGAAGGGTGGAGGTCAGCCCCAGCATTTT. Amino acids: CAWRVKGGGQPQHF.

The rearrangement uses TRBV30 and TRBJ1-4; 8 nucleotides line up with TRBD1. Germline CDR1 is GTSNPN and CDR2 is SVGIG (reference sequence). This CDR3 region has 13 residues. V shed 7 bases, J shed 5 bases, and the junction held 6 bases outside the gene matches. CDR3 loop: CASRDRSNEKLFF. CDR3 in DNA: TGTGCCTCCCGGGACAGGTCAAATGAAAAACTGTTTTTT.

The chain employs TRBV5-1 and TRBJ2-2; D call uncertain. Germline values: CDR1 SGHRS, CDR2 YFSETQ. CDR3 size: 17 residues. The V gene lost 4 bases and the J gene lost 1 base, with 17 bases spanning the gap. This CDR3 is CASSVAASVMNTGELFF. CDR3 nucleotide sequence: TGCGCCAGCAGCGTGGCAGCAAGCGTCATGAACACCGGGGAGCTGTTTTTT.

V is TRBV5-1 and J is TRBJ2-3; 11 bases are a match to TRBD2. There are 15 residues in the CDR3. V gave up 6 bases and J gave up 4 bases; unmatched junction bases: 7. Germline-derived CDR1 and CDR2 are SGHRS and YFSETQ. The CDR3 reads CASTLAGGLADTQYF. Here the CDR3 DNA reads TGCGCCAGCACCTTAGCGGGGGGGCTGGCAGATACGCAGTATTTT.

The rearrangement links TRBV6-8 to TRBJ2-1; 10 positions match TRBD1. V lost 10 bases to trimming and J lost 2 bases; unmatched junction nucleotides: 11. Germline CDR1 MNHGY, CDR2 SAAAGT. The CDR3 extends over 16 amino acids. As DNA, the CDR3 is TGTGCCATCAGCCCCCGGACAGGGGGGACCTACAATGAGCAGTTCTTC. Translating it yields CAISPRTGGTYNEQFF.

The chain joins TRBV6-8 to TRBJ2-1; no clear D. The V gene lost 7 bases and the J gene lost 6 bases, with 16 bases spanning the gap. CDR3 length: 14 amino acids. CDR1 is MNHGY and CDR2 is SAAAGT in the germline V gene. This CDR3 reads CASNSGPPPNEQFF. The CDR3, as DNA: TGTGCCAGCAATTCAGGACCCCCGCCCAATGAGCAGTTCTTC.

CDR3 nucleotide sequence: TGTGCCAGTGCGGACAGGTCCGACACCGGGGAGCTGTTTTTT. Protein sequence: CASADRSDTGELFF. The chain joins TRBV19 to TRBJ2-2, with 7 bases matching TRBD1. V shed 8 bases and J 3 bases; nucleotides not matched to a gene: 6. CDR1 is LNHDA, CDR2 SQIVND, per germline (reference sequence). The length of the CDR3 is 14 residues.

The sample holds one count of this clone. The rearrangement links TRBV7-5 to TRBJ1-6; TRBD1 was called by the table and not checked on the DNA. TRBV7-5 is classified as a pseudogene. There are 16 residues in the CDR3. The chain's CDR3 is CASSSGTGFNSSPLHF. The CDR3 DNA sequence: TGTGCCAGCAGCTCCGGGACAGGGTTTAATTCTTCACCCCTCCACTTT.